These 13 T cell receptor beta chains share one sample of origin, sequenced in a study of T cell responses to AZD1222 COVID-19 vaccine (dated by TCRdb to the early 2020s). Library preparation employed the immunoSEQ multiplex PCR assay. In TCRdb, the immuneACCESS table is reduced to in-frame sequences with V and J assigned. These tables do not hold every clone; where another copy was compared, an unresolved V gene accounts for under half, and the others remain unexplained. The sample contains 150,000 or so clones, 90% to 95% of them found a single time. The ten largest clones take up more than 1.4% of the sample. Sample time point, as interpreted from the label and publication: baseline before first vaccination. This specimen consisted of peripheral blood, obtained on day 0 of AZD1222 vaccination. The receptor set was obtained from an adult in good health.

The gene calls are TRBV5-4 and TRBJ2-2, with D perhaps being TRBD1 or TRBD2 (5 bases each). Germline V gene lookup returns CDR1 SGHNT and CDR2 YYREEE (reference sequence). The CDR3 contains 17 residues. Trimming took off 2 bases at V and 4 bases at J, with 18 bases between the two ends. The CDR3 DNA reads TGTGCCAGCAGCTTTTCCCGGACGGGACCCCGCACCGGGGAGCTGTTTTTT. It specifies CASSFSRTGPRTGELFF. Looking up the rest from reference TRBV5-4 and TRBJ2-2 gives the full variable domain: ETGVTQSPTHLIKTRGQQVTLRCSSQSGHNTVSWYQQALGQGPQFIFQYYREEENGRGNFPPRFSGLQFPNYSSELNVNALELDDSALYLCASSFSRTGPRTGELFFGEGSRLTVL.

This chain's CDR3 is CASSKVVRGPSEKLFF. CDR3 coding DNA: TGTGCCAGCAGCAAAGTGGTCCGGGGGCCTAGCGAAAAACTGTTTTTT. The gene calls are TRBV21-1 and TRBJ1-4. TRBV21-1 is an annotated pseudogene. The CDR3 has 16 residues.

CDR3: CACIGGGNEKLFF. The DNA of the CDR3 is TGTGCCTGCATCGGAGGGGGCAATGAAAAACTGTTTTTT. The chain employs TRBV28 and TRBJ1-4; 7 positions agree with TRBD1. The germline V gene encodes CDR1 MDHEN and CDR2 SYDVKM. Trimming at V came to 11 bases and at J to 5 bases, leaving 8 bases not matched to a gene. The CDR3 length is 13 residues.

This chain links TRBV9 with TRBJ2-7; 7 bases fit TRBD2. Trimming at V came to 4 bases and at J to 2 bases, leaving 12 bases not matched to a gene. Germline values: CDR1 SGDLS, CDR2 YYNGEE. The CDR3 has 16 residues. The DNA of the CDR3 is TGTGCCAGCAGCCCTCTTTCCCTAGCGGCGACCTACGAGCAGTACTTC. This translates into CASSPLSLAATYEQYF.

This clone was counted once. The DNA for the CDR3 is TGTGCCAGTGTGGGGGTACGGGGCAACACCGGGGAGCTGTTTTTT. Its protein is CASVGVRGNTGELFF. The V call is TRBV19, the J call TRBJ2-2; D may correspond to TRBD1 or TRBD2 (5 bases each). Trimming cost V 8 bases and J 2 bases, with 15 bases left between them. The CDR3 is 15 amino acids. Germline loops: CDR1 LNHDA, CDR2 SQIVND (reference sequence).

The chain is built from TRBV5-1 and TRBJ1-4; D is ambiguous. V dropped 0 bases and J dropped 5 bases, with 8 bases sitting between them. Germline values: CDR1 SGHRS, CDR2 YFSETQ. The CDR3 totals 14 residues. For the CDR3, the DNA is TGCGCCAGCAGCTTGGTCCGGATGAATGAAAAACTGTTTTTT. Its protein is CASSLVRMNEKLFF.

This chain connects TRBV7-2 to TRBJ1-4; tentatively, D is TRBD1 (6 bases). Trimming left V 5 bases short and J 6 bases short, with 10 bases between. Germline V gives CDR1 SGHTA, CDR2 FQGNSA. CDR3 length: 13 residues. The CDR3 coding sequence is TGTGCCAGCAGCACGAGACAGGATGAAAAACTGTTTTTT. Amino acids: CASSTRQDEKLFF.

This chain links TRBV6-5 with TRBJ1-2, with D tentatively TRBD1 (5 bases). This CDR3 is 12 amino acids long. The V gene's germline CDR1 is MNHEY and CDR2 SVGAGI. The V and J ends lost 8 bases and 4 bases respectively, with 11 bases between them. The DNA of the CDR3 is TGTGCCAGCCGGGGGGAACCCTATGGCTACACCTTC. It translates to CASRGEPYGYTF.

As for this clone: One junction end disagrees with the germline gene, perhaps due to a read error. The genes are TRBV7-9 and TRBJ1-6, with D possibly matching TRBD1 (6 bases). The germline CDR1 and CDR2 sequences are SEHNR and FQNEAQ (reference sequence). The CDR3 extends over 15 amino acids. The CDR3 reads CASSLASGAGSPLHF. The CDR3 DNA is TGTGCCAGCAGCCTAGCTTCGGGGGCCGGCTCACCCCTCCACTTT.

The chain couples TRBV11-3 to TRBJ2-3, with 7 positions matching TRBD2. This CDR3 region has 15 residues. Germline V gene lookup returns CDR1 SGHNT and CDR2 YENEEA. V trimming: 2 bases; J trimming: 0 bases; junction bases outside the gene matches: 2. CDR3 bases: TGTGCCAGCAGCTTATACGGGGGGAGCACAGATACGCAGTATTTT. Encoded protein: CASSLYGGSTDTQYF.

The CDR3 protein is CASEGGSGYTF. The DNA of the CDR3 is TGTGCCAGCGAGGGGGGCTCTGGCTACACCTTC. This sequence joins TRBV6-5 and TRBJ1-2; D possibly corresponds to TRBD1 (6 bases). The germline V and J ends were trimmed by 8 bases and 7 bases, with 11 bases remaining between them. The germline gives CDR1 MNHEY, CDR2 SVGAGI. The CDR3 covers 11 residues.

The rearrangement uses TRBV25-1 and TRBJ1-1, with D perhaps TRBD1 (6 bases). Germline CDR1 MGHDK, CDR2 SYGVNS. The CDR3 covers 15 residues. Trimming took 6 bases from V and 8 from J, leaving 22 bases between them. CDR3 bases: TGTGCCAGCAGCCCCTGGGGGCCCTCGGCGTGGGAAGCTTTCTTT. It codes for CASSPWGPSAWEAFF.

V usage is TRBV7-9 and J usage is TRBJ1-3, with a tentative D call TRBD1 (5 bases). CDR1 and CDR2 (germline): SEHNR, FQNEAQ (reference sequence). V lost 6 bases to trimming and J lost 4 bases, with 7 bases between them. CDR3 length: 12 amino acids. CDR3 loop: CASRNRGNTIYF. The CDR3 DNA reads as TGTGCCAGCAGAAACAGGGGAAACACCATATATTTT. Full variable domain (outside the CDR3, taken from reference TRBV7-9 and TRBJ1-3): DTGVSQNPRHKITKRGQNVTFRCDPISEHNRLYWYRQTLGQGPEFLTYFQNEAQLEKSRLLSDRFSAERPKGSFSTLEIQRTEQGDSAMYLCASRNRGNTIYFGEGSWLTVV.